This T cell receptor beta chain was obtained from a study of blood T cell repertoires in COVID-19. Overall study context: COVID-19 samples collected from the United States, Italy and Spain covered acute and convalescent phases. From T cells, B-cell-depleted T cells, or PBMCs came the material, which was cDNA or gDNA.

How the authors handled the data: By means of reference gene primer amplification, nucleated cell counts were estimated. Profiling relied on immunoSEQ multiplex PCR, and the TCRdb table lists in-frame clones only, not all of them. V, J and clone size reflect that table, while D and trimming were determined from the DNA. The repertoire includes about 120,000 clones, about four fifths of them detected once, and 4% to 5.5% sits in the top ten. Sequenced material: peripheral blood. This clonotype was sampled from a woman aged 70-85 years with acute or convalescent COVID-19.

Here the CDR3 DNA reads TGTGCCAGCAGACAGACAGGGGACTATGGCTACACCTTC. This translates into CASRQTGDYGYTF. The chain carries TRBV11-3 and TRBJ1-2; 8 nucleotides match TRBD1. The CDR3 spans 13 residues. Trimming took 6 bases from V and 3 from J; bases not matched to a gene: 3. Germline V gene sequence: CDR1 SGHNT, CDR2 YENEEA.